These T cell receptor beta chains were read from a single sample in a study of Ad26.COV2.S vaccination and SARS-CoV-2 variants. Method: immunoSEQ multiplex PCR; TCRdb's copy keeps in-frame clones and lacks some. Of a few hundred thousand clones listed, about nine tenths are singletons. Material: peripheral blood, obtained in a trial of Ad26.COV2.S vaccine versus placebo. The receptors shown here come from a person between 18 and 59 years old who received the Ad26.COV2.S COVID-19 vaccine or a placebo. Both conserved end residues are part of each CDR3. D genes are given only for firm matches. Clone size is not always given. Where it is, it says once, few, many or a class for expanded clones.

v_gene,abundance,d_gene,j_gene,CDR3nt,CDR3aa
TRBV19,NA,TRBD1,TRBJ1-2,TGTGCCAGTAGTCAGCAGGGGGGCTATGGCTACACCTTC,CASSQQGGYGYTF
TRBV6-5,NA,TRBD1,TRBJ1-2,TGTGCCAGCGCAGGGGGGACACCTAACTATGGCTACACCTTC,CASAGGTPNYGYTF
TRBV2,NA,NA,TRBJ2-1,TGTGCCAGCAGTGCTTTGGGATCCTACAATGAGCAGTTCTTC,CASSALGSYNEQFF
TRBV19,NA,TRBD1,TRBJ1-1,TGTGCCAGTAGTCAGGACAGGGAAGCTTTCTTT,CASSQDREAFF
TRBV19,NA,NA,TRBJ2-5,TGTGCCAGTAGCCCCTGGGGGGGGCGGTCTGCAGAGACCCAGTACTTC,CASSPWGGRSAETQYF
TRBV6-1,NA,TRBD1,TRBJ1-5,TGTGCCAGCAGTGGAGGACAGGGAGGATATAGCAATCAGCCCCAGCATTTT,CASSGGQGGYSNQPQHF
TRBV6-5,NA,NA,TRBJ2-3,TGTGCCAGCAGTACCCAGGGGAGGACAGAAACGCAGTATTTT,CASSTQGRTETQYF
TRBV12-5,NA,TRBD2,TRBJ2-7,TGTGCTAGTGGTTTTATTACGGGAGGAGCCTCCTACGAGCAGTACTTC,CASGFITGGASYEQYF
TRBV7-2,NA,TRBD2,TRBJ2-7,TGTGCCAGCAGCCAGAGCGGGGTAAGCTCCTACGAGCAGTACTTC,CASSQSGVSSYEQYF
TRBV5-6,NA,NA,TRBJ1-2,TGTGCCAGCAGCTTCGACTTATCGGGTGGCTACACCTTC,CASSFDLSGGYTF
TRBV18,NA,NA,TRBJ1-1,TGTGCCAGCTCACACAGGGACGGAGAGAACACTGAAGCTTTCTTT,CASSHRDGENTEAFF
TRBV7-9,NA,TRBD1,TRBJ1-1,TGTGCCAGCAGCTCGGACAGGGGGCTGGTAGCTTTCTTT,CASSSDRGLVAFF
TRBV24-1,NA,NA,TRBJ2-1,TGTGCCACCAGTGAGAGTCGGATCGACTCCTACAATGAGCAGTTCTTC,CATSESRIDSYNEQFF
TRBV4-3,NA,NA,TRBJ1-5,TGCGCCAGCAGCCAAGACCAAGAGCAGCCCCAGCATTTT,CASSQDQEQPQHF
TRBV27,few,NA,TRBJ1-3,TGTGCCAGCAGTTTACGGGGCTCTGGAAACACCATATATTTT,CASSLRGSGNTIYF
TRBV10-3,NA,NA,TRBJ1-3,TGTGCCATCAGTGCCGCCCCTGTTAGAGGGACGGGAAACACCATATATTTT,CAISAAPVRGTGNTIYF
TRBV7-8,NA,TRBD2,TRBJ2-1,TGTGCCAGCAGCTTAGTCGGAAGCGGGGGGCCCTACAATGAGCAGTTCTTC,CASSLVGSGGPYNEQFF
TRBV7-2,NA,NA,TRBJ2-7,TGTGCCAGCAGCTTAGTCGCAGGATTTATGGGTCCCTACGAGCAGTACTTC,CASSLVAGFMGPYEQYF
TRBV9,NA,NA,TRBJ1-2,TGTGCCAGCAGCGTAGAGGGCGGCCGGAACTACACCTTC,CASSVEGGRNYTF
TRBV20-1,NA,NA,TRBJ1-2,TGCAGTGCTAGACAGGGGCGATTAGACACCTTC,CSARQGRLDTF
TRBV3-1/TRBV3-2,once,NA,TRBJ2-7,TGTGCCAGCAGCCAACACTTCACGGGACGGAGCTCCTACGAGCAGTACTTC,CASSQHFTGRSSYEQYF
TRBV7-2,once,NA,TRBJ2-7,TGTGCCAGCAGCCCGGCGTACGAGCAGTACTTC,CASSPAYEQYF
TRBV5-5,NA,NA,TRBJ1-6,TGTGCCAGCAGCTTGGGGGGCTGGAGAGCCGACAATTCACCCCTCCACTTT,CASSLGGWRADNSPLHF
TRBV11-2,NA,TRBD1,TRBJ1-4,TGTGCCAGCAGCTTAGGGGCGACAGGGGGCCAAGAAAAACTGTTTTTT,CASSLGATGGQEKLFF